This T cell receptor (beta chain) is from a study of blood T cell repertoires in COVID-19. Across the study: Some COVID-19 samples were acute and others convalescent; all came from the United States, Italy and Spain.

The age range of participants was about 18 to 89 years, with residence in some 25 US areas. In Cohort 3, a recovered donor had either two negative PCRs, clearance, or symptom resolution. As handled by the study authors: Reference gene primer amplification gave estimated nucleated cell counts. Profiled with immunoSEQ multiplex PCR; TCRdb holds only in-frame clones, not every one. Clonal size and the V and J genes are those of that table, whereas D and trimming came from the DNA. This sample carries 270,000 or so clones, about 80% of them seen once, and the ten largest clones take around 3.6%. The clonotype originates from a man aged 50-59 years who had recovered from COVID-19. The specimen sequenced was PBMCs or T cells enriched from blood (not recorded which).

CDR3 amino acids: CASSSGQDTEAFF. In DNA form, the CDR3 reads TGTGCCAGCAGCTCGGGACAGGACACTGAAGCTTTCTTT. V usage is TRBV11-2 and J usage is TRBJ1-1, with 8 bases lining up with TRBD1. The CDR3 length is 13 residues. CDR1 and CDR2 (germline): SGHAT, FQNNGV. Trimming at V came to 4 bases and at J to 3 bases, leaving 1 base not matched to a gene.